This T cell receptor (beta chain) originates from a study of shared clonotypes between healthy human individuals. This CDR3 is built from 15 residues. J lost 3 bases, V lost 3 bases, and 5 bases had no gene match. Germline V gene sequence: CDR1 SGDLS, CDR2 YYNGEE. Turning to this clone: Its specificity is not known.

Using 200 ng DNA, around 30,000 T cell genomes, the sorted-subset replicate PCRs were run. Clones were read by immunoSEQ multiplex PCR, and TCRdb kept only the in-frame ones, dropping some. The table has hundreds of thousands of clones, over 90% seen once. General observations from the study: Among non-shared clonotypes, generation probabilities were lower than among those shared by all four donors. Donors were few, which limited the genetic and exposure-history diversity represented. Around 5% of naive CD4 clonotypes were common to a handful of donors.

Terminally differentiated effector memory CD45RA+ cells were left out of the naive CD8 fraction, which was CD45RO-negative and positively selected for CCR7. Sequencing was done on a sample of naive CD8+ T cells sorted from blood. The chain is built from TRBV9 and TRBJ2-3; the match to TRBD1 covers 9 bases. The clonotype was recovered from a man aged 25-45 years in good health. The CDR3, as DNA: TGTGCCAGCAGCGATTGGGACAGGGATACAGATACGCAGTATTTT. Protein product: CASSDWDRDTDTQYF.